This T cell receptor (beta chain) was documented in a study of identical twins. Template switching added a universal primer site, and cDNA bore unique molecular identifiers. TCRdb analysed the 5' RACE reads with MiXCR anew, one entry per CDR3 protein. The table records more than 650,000 distinct CDR3 sequences, over 5% of them present only once. The CDR3 is made up of 15 amino acids. Germline trimming cut 2 bases from V and 7 bases from J; bases unmatched to any gene: 7. CDR1 and CDR2 (germline): SGHRS, YFSETQ. This clonotype was seen repeatedly, ten times or more. Its antigen is currently unknown. Findings and caveats of the study: Weaker excess twin sharing was observed in beta out-of-frame sequences. Modeled out-of-frame TCR alpha sharing in monozygotic twins fell below observed levels. Its conclusions, products of cross-sectional statistical analysis, did not come from following the same donors.

Material: naive T cells sorted from blood. The V and J genes are TRBV5-1 and TRBJ2-1; TRBD2 aligns across 9 bases. The clonotype originates from a man aged 18-30 years in good health. CDR3 DNA: TGCGCCAGCAGCTTTACGCGGGAGGGTAGAAATGAGCAGTTCTTC. It is translated as CASSFTREGRNEQFF.